This T cell receptor (beta chain) originates from a study of OX40 agonist ivuxolimab in advanced cancers. Some clones are missing from TCRdb's copy, which holds only in-frame ones; the method was immunoSEQ multiplex PCR. The sample has 50,000 or so clones; around 88% are singletons. The CDR3 runs 11 residues. Trimming cost V 4 bases and J 5 bases, with 9 bases left between them. The V gene's germline CDR1 is DFQATT and CDR2 SNEGSKA (reference sequence). This receptor was identified in an adult with an advanced solid tumor such as melanoma, head and neck, liver or kidney cancer. The sequenced sample was CD4+ or CD8+ T cells sorted from blood, obtained in a trial of the OX40 agonist ivuxolimab. The rearrangement links TRBV20-1 to TRBJ2-7; no firm D call. The CDR3 coding sequence is TGCAGTGCTATTCGTCTTAACGAGCAGTACTTC. Residues: CSAIRLNEQYF.